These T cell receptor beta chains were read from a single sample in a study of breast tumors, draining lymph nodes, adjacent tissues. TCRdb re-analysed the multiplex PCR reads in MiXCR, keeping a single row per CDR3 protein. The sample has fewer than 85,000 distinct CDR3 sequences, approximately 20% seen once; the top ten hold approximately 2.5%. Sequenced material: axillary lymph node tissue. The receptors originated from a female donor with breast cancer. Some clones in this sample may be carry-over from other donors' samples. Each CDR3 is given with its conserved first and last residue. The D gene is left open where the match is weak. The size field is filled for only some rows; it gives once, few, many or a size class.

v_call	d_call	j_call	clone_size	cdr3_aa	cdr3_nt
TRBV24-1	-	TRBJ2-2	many	CATSDLAGDTGELFF	TGTGCCACCAGTGATTTGGCAGGGGACACCGGGGAGCTGTTTTTT
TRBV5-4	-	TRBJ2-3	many	CASGGSRAVDTQYF	TGTGCCAGCGGGGGGTCCCGGGCTGTAGATACGCAGTATTTT
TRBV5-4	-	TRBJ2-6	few	CASSLEALVQGANVLTF	TGTGCCAGCAGCCTGGAGGCTCTCGTTCAAGGGGCCAACGTCCTGACTTTC
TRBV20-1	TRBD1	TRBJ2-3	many	CSARVGTASTDTQYF	TGCAGTGCTAGGGTAGGGACAGCTAGCACAGATACGCAGTATTTT
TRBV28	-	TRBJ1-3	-	CASRTSGNTIYF	TGTGCCAGCAGGACCTCTGGAAACACCATATATTTT
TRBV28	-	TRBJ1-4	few	CASSLGGAPNEKLFF	TGTGCCAGCAGTTTAGGGGGGGCGCCTAATGAAAAACTGTTTTTT
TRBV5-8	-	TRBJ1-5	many	CASSLGAIRNQPQHF	TGTGCCAGCAGCTTGGGTGCCATCCGCAATCAGCCCCAGCATTTT
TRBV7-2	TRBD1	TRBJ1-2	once	CASSSSLTGNYGYTF	TGCGCCAGCAGCTCCTCATTGACAGGGAACTATGGCTACACCTTC
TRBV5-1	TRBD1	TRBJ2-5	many	CASSKTGTGGPQETQYF	TGCGCCAGCAGCAAGACCGGGACAGGGGGGCCCCAAGAGACCCAGTACTTC
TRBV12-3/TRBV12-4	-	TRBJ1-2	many	CASSSTVGTNYGYTF	TGTGCCAGCAGTTCCACAGTAGGCACTAACTATGGCTACACCTTC
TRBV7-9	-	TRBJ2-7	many	CASSSPGSSSYEQYF	TGTGCCAGCAGCTCCCCGGGTTCTAGCTCCTACGAGCAGTACTTC
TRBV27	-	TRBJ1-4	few	CASSLSEKLFF	TGTGCCAGCAGTTTATCTGAAAAACTGTTTTTT
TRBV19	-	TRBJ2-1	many	CASSIEGGSSYNEQFF	TGTGCCAGTAGTATAGAAGGGGGAAGCTCCTACAATGAGCAGTTCTTC
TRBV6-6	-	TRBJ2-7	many	CASSASRTSREQYF	TGTGCCAGCAGTGCGTCGAGGACCTCTCGGGAGCAGTACTTC
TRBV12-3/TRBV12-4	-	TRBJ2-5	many	CASRITGAETQYF	TGTGCCAGCAGGATCACGGGGGCCGAGACCCAGTACTTC
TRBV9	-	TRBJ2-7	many	CASSTSTGLGEEQYF	TGTGCCAGCAGCACGTCGACAGGCCTGGGTGAGGAGCAGTACTTC
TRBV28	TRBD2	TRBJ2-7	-	CASRTSGQNYEQYF	TGTGCCAGCCGGACTAGCGGGCAGAACTACGAGCAGTACTTC
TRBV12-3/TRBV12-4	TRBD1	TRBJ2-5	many	CASSPSGQLFQETQYF	TGTGCCAGCAGTCCTTCGGGACAGCTTTTCCAAGAGACCCAGTACTTC
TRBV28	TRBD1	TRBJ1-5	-	CASRTGAGNQPQHF	TGTGCCAGCAGAACAGGGGCGGGCAATCAGCCCCAGCATTTT
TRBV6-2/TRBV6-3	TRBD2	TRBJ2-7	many	CASVGRVSYEQYF	TGTGCCAGCGTCGGGAGGGTTTCCTACGAGCAGTACTTC
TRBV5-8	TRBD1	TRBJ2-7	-	CASSQRTGGEQYF	TGTGCCAGCAGCCAACGGACAGGGGGCGAGCAGTACTTC
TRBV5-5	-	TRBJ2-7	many	CASSDEPGLTYEQYF	TGTGCCAGCAGCGATGAACCGGGCCTAACCTACGAGCAGTACTTC
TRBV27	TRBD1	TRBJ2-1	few	CASKGTGSYNEQFF	TGTGCCAGCAAGGGGACAGGGAGTTACAATGAGCAGTTCTTC
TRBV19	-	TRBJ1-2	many	CASSIVVARGREDYGYTF	TGTGCCAGTAGTATAGTAGTCGCGCGGGGGCGAGAGGACTATGGCTACACCTTC
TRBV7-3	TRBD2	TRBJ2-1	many	CASSFPAGGATSYNEQFF	TGTGCCAGCAGCTTCCCCGCCGGGGGGGCGACATCCTACAATGAGCAGTTCTTC
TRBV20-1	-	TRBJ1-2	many	CSARDSGRDAAYGYTF	TGCAGTGCTAGAGATTCTGGACGGGACGCCGCCTATGGCTACACCTTC
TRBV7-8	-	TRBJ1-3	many	CASSLFTEPRPHSGNTIYF	TGTGCCAGCAGCTTATTCACAGAACCAAGGCCTCACTCTGGAAACACCATATATTTT
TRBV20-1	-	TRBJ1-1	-	CSARRSDTEAFF	TGCAGTGCTAGAAGGAGTGACACTGAAGCTTTCTTT
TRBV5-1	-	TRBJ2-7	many	CASSLRGGSYEQYF	TGCGCCAGCAGCTTGAGAGGGGGAAGCTACGAGCAGTACTTC
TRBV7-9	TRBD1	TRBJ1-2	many	CASSLGTGEYGYTF	TGTGCCAGCAGCTTAGGGACAGGAGAGTATGGCTACACCTTC
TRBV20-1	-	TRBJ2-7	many	CSARDFNGGTQYEQYF	TGCAGTGCTAGAGATTTTAATGGCGGGACGCAGTACGAGCAGTACTTC
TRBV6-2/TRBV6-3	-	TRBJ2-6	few	CAISGRAFSGANVLTF	TGTGCCATCTCGGGACGGGCTTTTTCTGGGGCCAACGTCCTGACTTTC
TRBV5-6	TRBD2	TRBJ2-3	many	CASSLTGLAGPTDTQYF	TGTGCCAGCAGCTTGACGGGACTAGCGGGACCCACAGATACGCAGTATTTT
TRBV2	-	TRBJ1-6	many	CASSEDYSPLHF	TGTGCCAGCAGTGAGGACTATTCACCCCTCCACTTT
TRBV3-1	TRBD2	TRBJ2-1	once	CASSQSGSQAYNEQFF	TGTGCCAGCAGCCAAAGCGGGAGTCAAGCTTACAATGAGCAGTTCTTC
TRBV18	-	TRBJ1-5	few	CASSSEGDQPQHF	TGTGCCAGCTCGTCTGAGGGTGATCAGCCCCAGCATTTT
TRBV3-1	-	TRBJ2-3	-	CASSQDLVAWDTQYF	TGTGCCAGCAGCCAAGATTTAGTAGCATGGGATACGCAGTATTTT
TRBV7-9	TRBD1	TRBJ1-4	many	CASSATGESEKLFF	TGTGCCAGCAGCGCCACAGGGGAGTCTGAAAAACTGTTTTTT
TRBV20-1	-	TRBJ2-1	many	CSARGTLGGARYNEQFF	TGCAGTGCTAGGGGAACGTTGGGCGGAGCTAGGTACAATGAGCAGTTCTTC